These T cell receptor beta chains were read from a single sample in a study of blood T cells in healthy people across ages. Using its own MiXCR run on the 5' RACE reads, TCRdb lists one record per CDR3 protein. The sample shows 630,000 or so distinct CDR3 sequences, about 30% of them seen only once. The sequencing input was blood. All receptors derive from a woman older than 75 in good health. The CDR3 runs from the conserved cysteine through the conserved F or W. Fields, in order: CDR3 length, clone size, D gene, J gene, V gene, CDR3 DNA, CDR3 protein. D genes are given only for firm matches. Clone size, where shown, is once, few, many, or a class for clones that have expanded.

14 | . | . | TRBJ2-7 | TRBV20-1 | TGCAGTGCTTTCCGGGACCCTGACTCCTACGAGCAGTACTTC | CSAFRDPDSYEQYF
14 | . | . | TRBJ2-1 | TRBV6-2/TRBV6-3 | TGTGCCAGCAGTGGCCGGGATGGGGGGAATGAGCAGTTCTTC | CASSGRDGGNEQFF
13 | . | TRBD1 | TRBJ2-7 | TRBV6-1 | TGTGCCAGCAGTGAGTGGACAGGAAACGAGCAGTACTTC | CASSEWTGNEQYF
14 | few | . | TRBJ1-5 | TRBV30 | TGTGCCTGGAGTTTGTACAGGGGCAATCAGCCCCAGCATTTT | CAWSLYRGNQPQHF
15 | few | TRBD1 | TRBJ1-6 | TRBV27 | TGTGCCAGCAGAGACCGGGACAGCCTTAATTCACCCCTCCACTTT | CASRDRDSLNSPLHF
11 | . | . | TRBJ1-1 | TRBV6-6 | TGTGCCACCAGAACGAACACTGAAGCTTTCTTT | CATRTNTEAFF
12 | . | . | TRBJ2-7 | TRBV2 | TGTGCCAGCAGCTACAGCGTCCGTGAGCAGTACTTC | CASSYSVREQYF
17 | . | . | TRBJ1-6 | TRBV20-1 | TGCAGTGCTAGATCAGCGTCCTCCGGGACCACAGGCACACCCCTCCACTTT | CSARSASSGTTGTPLHF
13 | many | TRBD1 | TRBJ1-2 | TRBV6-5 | TGTGCCAGCAGGCCGACAGGGGGAGAGGGCTACACCTTC | CASRPTGGEGYTF
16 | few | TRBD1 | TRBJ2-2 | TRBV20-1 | TGCAGTGCTAGAGGGTGGACAGGGGACGACACCGGGGAGCTGTTTTTT | CSARGWTGDDTGELFF
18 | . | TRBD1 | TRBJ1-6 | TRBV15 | TGTGCCACCAGCAGGGATTTTACTTCGGGGACAGGGAACAGCCCCCTCCACTTT | CATSRDFTSGTGNSPLHF
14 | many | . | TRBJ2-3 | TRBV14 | TGTGCCAGCAGCAAAGAGCTGGGTCCAGATACGCAGTATTTT | CASSKELGPDTQYF
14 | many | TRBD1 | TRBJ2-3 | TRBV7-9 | TGTGCCAGCAGCGGGACAGGGAACACAGATACGCAGTATTTT | CASSGTGNTDTQYF
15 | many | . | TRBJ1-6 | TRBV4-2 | TGTGCCAGCAGCCAAGATGGGGAGTATAATTCACCCCTCCACTTT | CASSQDGEYNSPLHF
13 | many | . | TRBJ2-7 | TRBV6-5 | TGTGCCAGCAGTGCTGACCACTCCTACGAGCAGTACTTC | CASSADHSYEQYF
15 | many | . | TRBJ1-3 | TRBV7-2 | TGTGCCAGCAGCTTCCTTCCAGGTTCTGGAAACACCATATATTTT | CASSFLPGSGNTIYF
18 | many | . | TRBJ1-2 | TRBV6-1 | TGTGCCAGCAGTGAAGCGGGGAACACAGGCCCCTTCGGTCATGGCTACACCTTC | CASSEAGNTGPFGHGYTF
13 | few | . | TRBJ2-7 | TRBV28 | TGTGCCAGTTTAGTATGGAATCCCTACGAGCAGTACTTC | CASLVWNPYEQYF
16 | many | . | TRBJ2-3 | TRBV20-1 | TGCAGTGCTATAAGGGGACAAGCAGATCATAAGAATACGCAGTATTTT | CSAIRGQADHKNTQYF
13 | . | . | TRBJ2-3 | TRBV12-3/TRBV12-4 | TGTGCCAGCAGGCGAAGAGGCACAGATATGCAGTATTTT | CASRRRGTDMQYF
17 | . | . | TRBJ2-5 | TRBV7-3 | TGTGCCAGCAGCCCTAAGGGGCGGGGACCCCATTTAACCACCCAGTACTTC | CASSPKGRGPHLTTQYF
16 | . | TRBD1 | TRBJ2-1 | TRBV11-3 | TGTGCCAGCAGCGCTTCCGGGACAGGGTCCTACAATGAGCAGTTCTTC | CASSASGTGSYNEQFF
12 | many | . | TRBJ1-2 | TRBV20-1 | TGCAGTGCTAGAGTCCCTAACTATGGCTACACCTTC | CSARVPNYGYTF
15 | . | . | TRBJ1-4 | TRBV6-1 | TGTGCCAGCAGTCCCTGGGGTTCCGGGAACGAAAAACTGTTTTTT | CASSPWGSGNEKLFF
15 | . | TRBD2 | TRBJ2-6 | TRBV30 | TGTGCCTGGGGCAGCGGGGGCTCTGGGGCCAACGTCCTGACTTTC | CAWGSGGSGANVLTF
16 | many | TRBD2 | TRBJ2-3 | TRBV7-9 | TGTGCCAGCAGCTTAGGCGCGGGGGGACACACAGATACGCAGTATTTT | CASSLGAGGHTDTQYF
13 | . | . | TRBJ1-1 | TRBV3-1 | TGTGCCAGCAGCCAAGATCGTCGGACTGAAGCTTTCTTT | CASSQDRRTEAFF
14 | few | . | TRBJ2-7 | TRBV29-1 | TGCAGCGTGGCCCCCCGGGAAACAGCCTACGAGCAGTACTTC | CSVAPRETAYEQYF
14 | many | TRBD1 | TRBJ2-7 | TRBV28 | TGTGCCAGCAGCGGGGGGACAGGGCCCTACGAGCAGTACTTC | CASSGGTGPYEQYF
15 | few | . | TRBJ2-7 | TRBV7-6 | TGTGCCAGCAGCCGTGTTACAGGACCGACCTACGAGCAGTACTTC | CASSRVTGPTYEQYF
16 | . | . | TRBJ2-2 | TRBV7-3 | TGTGCCAGCAGCACACAGGCCCTCTCGAACACGGGGGAGCTGTTTTTT | CASSTQALSNTGELFF